Listed below are T cell receptor beta chains from one sample, sequenced in a study of PD-1 blockade in classical Hodgkin lymphoma. Generated by immunoSEQ multiplex PCR, the TCRdb table keeps only in-frame clones and is missing some. The sample holds 25,000 to 35,000 clones, 70% to 80% seen once. Here the sequenced sample was peripheral blood mononuclear cells (PBMCs), taken before the second cycle of nivolumab. These receptors came from a human donor with classical Hodgkin lymphoma. Each CDR3 is given with its conserved first and last residue. The D gene is left open where the match is weak.

d_call j_call v_call cdr3_aa
NA TRBJ1-2 TRBV5-1 CASSLENRNYGYTF
NA TRBJ2-1 TRBV19 CASSLTNSAAGSYNEQFF
NA TRBJ1-2 TRBV7-9 CASSWGDGGNYGYTF
TRBD2 TRBJ2-7 TRBV28 CASSFLVAGVTYF
NA TRBJ2-2 TRBV30 CAWIPGPGELFF
NA TRBJ1-4 TRBV12-1 CASIYDPEREKLFF
NA TRBJ2-1 TRBV5-1 CASSLLGPYNEQFF
NA TRBJ2-7 TRBV5-4 CASSLDPDEQYF
NA TRBJ2-5 TRBV5-6 CASSLGGRGETQYF
NA TRBJ1-2 TRBV7-9 CASSSGLNGGKGYGYTF
NA TRBJ2-1 TRBV4-3 CASSQDHGNSQNEQFF
TRBD2 TRBJ2-1 TRBV5-1 CASSQWTSGGGEQFF
NA TRBJ1-4 TRBV19 CASSLGLSAGNEKLFF
NA TRBJ2-7 TRBV6-5 CASSYRDNSYEQYF
NA TRBJ1-1 TRBV19 CASSIVAANTEAFF
NA TRBJ2-3 TRBV27 CASVATDTQYF
TRBD1 TRBJ1-2 TRBV6-1 CASRQQTGANYGYTF
NA TRBJ1-5 TRBV7-8 CASSRAGQIQPQHF
TRBD1 TRBJ1-4 TRBV6-1 CASSADRGNSWRNEKLFF
NA TRBJ2-1 TRBV30 CAWGATGGISEQFF
NA TRBJ1-1 TRBV7-1 CASSSQGYNTEAFF
NA TRBJ2-1 TRBV19 CASSTRGRGNEQFF
TRBD1 TRBJ2-3 TRBV9 CASSVGRTGPNPLSTDTQYF
NA TRBJ2-1 TRBV9 CASSGPWDEQFF
TRBD1 TRBJ2-7 TRBV6-1 CASKTQGAPYEQYF
TRBD1 TRBJ1-1 TRBV5-6 CASSFSDRAINTEAFF
NA TRBJ1-5 TRBV6-7 CASSFHPITPNQPQHF
NA TRBJ1-5 TRBV5-8 CASSLAGYSNQPQHF
NA TRBJ1-4 TRBV7-2 CASSLYGLGEKLFF
NA TRBJ1-1 TRBV6-5 CASSYLQGNTEAFF
NA TRBJ1-2 TRBV27 CASSSTTANYGYTF
TRBD1 TRBJ1-2 TRBV18 CASSPRQGHYGYTF
TRBD2 TRBJ2-7 TRBV7-9 CASMLAGGGSYEQYF
TRBD2 TRBJ2-3 TRBV7-9 CASSPRGVDTQYF
NA TRBJ2-5 TRBV5-1 CASSVQGPQETQYF
TRBD1 TRBJ2-3 TRBV5-1 CASSDDRGPGGTDTQYF
TRBD2 TRBJ2-3 TRBV6-1 CASSDPSGRTDTQYF
NA TRBJ2-1 TRBV7-9 CASSLGYDEQFF
TRBD1 TRBJ1-6 TRBV28 CASSYGQGSPLHF
NA TRBJ1-1 TRBV7-2 CASSLQGSMNTEAFF
TRBD2 TRBJ2-1 TRBV15 CATSRGPAGVDNEQFF
NA TRBJ1-4 TRBV28 CASSSWSHSNEKLFF
NA TRBJ2-4 TRBV28 CASSKIAKNIQYF
TRBD2 TRBJ2-1 TRBV6-1 CASTTSGGVHEQFF
NA TRBJ1-1 TRBV6-5 CASRRAANTEAFF
NA TRBJ2-3 TRBV7-6 CASSLEVESTDTQYF
TRBD2 TRBJ2-1 TRBV4-1 CASSYTLAGGVYNEQFF
NA TRBJ1-2 TRBV12-2 CASRPEHGYTF
NA TRBJ2-1 TRBV19 CASSLRDHSYNEQFF
NA TRBJ2-1 TRBV28 CASSLTLAGRRNEQFF
NA TRBJ2-5 TRBV5-1 CASSLFSSGHETQYF
TRBD1 TRBJ2-3 TRBV6-4 CASADRGSDTQYF
TRBD2 TRBJ2-1 TRBV18 CASSPGLAGGSEQFF
NA TRBJ2-5 TRBV5-4 CATREGKTQYF
NA TRBJ2-3 TRBV11-3 CASSPKILGPIFF
TRBD2 TRBJ2-1 TRBV7-9 CASSLLAGSVEQFF
NA TRBJ1-4 TRBV28 CASSLLGGGTGEKLFF
TRBD1 TRBJ1-1 TRBV7-8 CASSLRGTGFTEAFF